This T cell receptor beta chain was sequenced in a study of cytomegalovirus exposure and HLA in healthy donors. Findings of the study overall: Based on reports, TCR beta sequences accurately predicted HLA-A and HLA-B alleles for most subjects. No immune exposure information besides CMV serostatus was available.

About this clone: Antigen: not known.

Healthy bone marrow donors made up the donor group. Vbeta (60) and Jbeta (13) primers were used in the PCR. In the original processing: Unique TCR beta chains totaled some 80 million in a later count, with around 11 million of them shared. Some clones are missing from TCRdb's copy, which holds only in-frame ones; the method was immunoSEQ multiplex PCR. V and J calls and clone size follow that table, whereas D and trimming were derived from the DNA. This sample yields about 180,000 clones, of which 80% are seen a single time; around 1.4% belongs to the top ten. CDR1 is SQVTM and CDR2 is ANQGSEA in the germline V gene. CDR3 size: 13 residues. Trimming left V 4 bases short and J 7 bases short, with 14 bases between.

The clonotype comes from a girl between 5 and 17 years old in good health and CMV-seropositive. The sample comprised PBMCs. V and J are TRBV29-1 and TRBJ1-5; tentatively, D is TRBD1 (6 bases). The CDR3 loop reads CSVGGQPGQPQHF. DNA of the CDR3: TGCAGCGTTGGAGGACAGCCTGGCCAGCCCCAGCATTTT.